The 21 T cell receptor beta chains presented below share a single source sample, sequenced in a study of cytomegalovirus exposure and HLA in healthy donors. Both 60 Vbeta primers and 13 Jbeta primers went into the PCR. TCRdb's table, derived via immunoSEQ multiplex PCR, lists solely in-frame clones and lacks some. The sample yields 85,000 to 130,000 clones, around 74% seen once. The sample taken for sequencing was PBMCs. These receptor sequences come from a male donor in good health and CMV-seropositive.

The chain employs TRBV7-8 and TRBJ1-5, with D perhaps TRBD1 (6 bases). V shed 5 bases and J shed 6 bases, with 20 bases lying between them. The CDR3 is made up of 16 amino acids. Germline-derived CDR1 and CDR2 are SGHVS and FQNEAQ. The CDR3 protein is CASSPSGKQGVQPQHF. CDR3 sequence (DNA): TGTGCCAGCAGCCCGAGCGGGAAACAGGGTGTTCAGCCCCAGCATTTT. Full variable domain (missing parts from reference TRBV7-8 and TRBJ1-5): GAGVSQSPRYKVAKRGQDVALRCDPISGHVSLFWYQQALGQGPEFLTYFQNEAQLDKSGLPSDRFFAERPEGSVSTLKIQRTQQEDSAVYLCASSPSGKQGVQPQHFGDGTRLSIL.

V usage is TRBV5-1 and J usage is TRBJ1-5, with TRBD1 matching 9 bases. The CDR3 is 15 amino acids. V shed 2 bases, J shed 2 bases, and the junction held 2 bases outside the gene matches. Germline values: CDR1 SGHRS, CDR2 YFSETQ. In nucleotides, the CDR3 is TGCGCCAGCAGCTTACAGGGGGCGGGCAATCAGCCCCAGCATTTT. This codes for CASSLQGAGNQPQHF.

This chain uses TRBV7-2 with TRBJ2-7; 11 positions match TRBD2. The CDR3 covers 14 residues. V lost 3 bases, J lost 3 bases, and 1 base stayed unmatched. The germline V gene encodes CDR1 SGHTA and CDR2 FQGNSA. Here the CDR3 reads CASSFGLAGYEQYF. The CDR3 region has the DNA TGTGCCAGCAGCTTCGGACTAGCGGGCTACGAGCAGTACTTC.

The rearrangement uses TRBV7-8 and TRBJ1-5; D ambiguous. The CDR3 is 15 residues long. The V end lost 1 base, the J end lost 5 bases, and 12 bases lay between the germline ends. Germline V CDR1 and CDR2: SGHVS, FQNEAQ. The CDR3 region is CASSLGYGLDQPQHF. CDR3 nucleotide sequence: TGTGCCAGCAGCTTAGGGTACGGCCTAGATCAGCCCCAGCATTTT.

The genes are TRBV28 and TRBJ1-6, with D possibly being TRBD1 (5 bases). CDR1 MDHEN and CDR2 SYDVKM come from the germline V gene. The CDR3 loop spans 16 amino acids. The germline V and J ends were trimmed by 6 bases and 7 bases, with 19 bases remaining between them. The CDR3 sequence is CASRTLYWGKNSPLHF. The CDR3 DNA follows: TGTGCCAGCAGAACTCTTTATTGGGGCAAAAATTCACCCCTCCACTTT.

The CDR3, as DNA: TGTGCCAGCAGCTTGGATTGGAGAGCAAACACCGGGGAGCTGTTTTTT. This codes for CASSLDWRANTGELFF. The genes are TRBV5-6 and TRBJ2-2; D is uncertain. The germline V gene encodes CDR1 SGHDT and CDR2 YYEEEE. The CDR3 runs 16 residues. V was shortened by 0 bases and J by 2 bases, with 11 bases between the two germline ends.

The chain couples TRBV23-1 to TRBJ2-1, with a tentative D call TRBD1 (6 bases). TRBV23-1 is an ORF; its function is uncertain. Between the trimmed V and J ends, which lost 3 bases and 5 bases, there was a span of 14 bases. The CDR3 length is 15 residues. The CDR3 sequence: CASSHLGTTDNEQFF. The CDR3, as DNA: TGCGCCAGCAGTCACCTCGGGACAACCGACAATGAGCAGTTCTTC.

This chain joins TRBV9 and TRBJ2-1; 9 bases map to TRBD2. Per the germline V gene, CDR1 is SGDLS and CDR2 is YYNGEE. CDR3 size: 16 residues. The junction had 9 bases not matched to a gene; V was cut back by 4 bases and J by 4 bases. The CDR3 DNA is TGTGCCAGCAGCCCGAAACGGCTAGCGGGGTACAATGAGCAGTTCTTC. Translating gives CASSPKRLAGYNEQFF.

This clone was observed a handful of times. The CDR3 DNA sequence: TGCGCCAGCAGTCAAAAGCGGGGGGGTCGCACAGATACGCAGTATTTT. It yields the protein CASSQKRGGRTDTQYF. The rearrangement links TRBV23-1 to TRBJ2-3, with 10 bases identical to TRBD2. TRBV23-1 is filed as an ORF, its function uncertain. V trimming: 2 bases; J trimming: 1 base; junction bases outside the gene matches: 3. The CDR3 is 16 amino acids.

The gene calls are TRBV28 and TRBJ1-5; D unresolved. CDR1 is MDHEN and CDR2 is SYDVKM in the germline V gene. The CDR3 runs to 16 residues. The ends were cut back, 5 bases at V and 4 bases at J, with 18 bases in the middle. CDR3 loop: CASSGGSYLANQPQHF. The CDR3 DNA sequence: TGTGCCAGCAGTGGTGGCAGTTATCTAGCAAATCAGCCCCAGCATTTT.

This chain links TRBV13 with TRBJ1-2, with 10 positions matching TRBD1. CDR3 length: 16 amino acids. Losses at the gene ends were 5 bases for V and 3 bases for J; bases not matched to a gene: 9. Germline assignment: CDR1 PRHDT and CDR2 FYEKMQ (reference sequence). CDR3: CASSRSGTGAYYGYTF. The DNA for the CDR3 is TGTGCCAGCAGCCGTTCCGGGACAGGGGCTTACTATGGCTACACCTTC.

This sequence joins TRBV7-2 and TRBJ2-5, with D tentatively TRBD1 (6 bases). The V end lost 5 bases, the J end lost 5 bases, and 18 bases lay between the germline ends. Germline lookup yields CDR1 SGHTA and CDR2 FQGNSA. This CDR3 comprises 15 residues. In DNA form, the CDR3 reads TGTGCCAGCAGCCCACAGGGCAGAGGTGGCGAGACCCAGTACTTC. As protein: CASSPQGRGGETQYF.

V gene TRBV10-1 combines with J gene TRBJ1-1; 10 bases agree with TRBD1. The CDR3 length is 14 residues. Germline CDR1 WNHNN, CDR2 SYGVQD (reference sequence). J lost 5 bases, V lost 7 bases, and 7 bases had no gene match. In DNA, the CDR3 is TGCGCCAGCATGAGAGGACAGGGGGAAACTGAAGCTTTCTTT. Protein sequence: CASMRGQGETEAFF.

This clone showed up just a few times. The rearrangement uses TRBV7-2 and TRBJ2-3; no clear D gene. Germline V CDR1 and CDR2: SGHTA, FQGNSA. The CDR3 runs 14 residues. Trimming cost V 6 bases and J 0 bases, with 10 bases left between them. This CDR3 is CASSLGWSTDTQYF. The CDR3 coding sequence is TGTGCCAGCAGTCTGGGCTGGAGCACAGATACGCAGTATTTT. The full variable domain, completed using reference TRBV7-2 and TRBJ2-3, is GAGVSQSPSNKVTEKGKDVELRCDPISGHTALYWYRQSLGQGLEFLIYFQGNSAPDKSGLPSDRFSAERTGGSVSTLTIQRTQQEDSAVYLCASSLGWSTDTQYFGPGTRLTVL.

The chain joins TRBV6-6 to TRBJ1-2; weak D call: TRBD1 (5 bases). Germline CDR1 and CDR2: MNHNY and SVGAGI (reference sequence). The CDR3 spans 14 residues. V lost 7 bases and J 1 base, leaving 13 bases between the germline ends. CDR3 in amino acids: CASIGAALNYGYTF. CDR3 nucleotides: TGTGCCAGCATAGGGGCAGCCCTTAACTATGGCTACACCTTC.

The V gene is TRBV7-2, the J gene TRBJ2-2, with unresolved D. Germline V lookup: CDR1 SGHTA, CDR2 FQGNSA. This CDR3 contains 15 residues. Between the trimmed V and J ends, which lost 5 bases and 0 bases, there was a span of 10 bases. CDR3 loop: CASSPIASNTGELFF. CDR3 DNA sequence: TGTGCCAGCAGCCCAATCGCGTCGAACACCGGGGAGCTGTTTTTT.

The rearrangement joins TRBV6-5 to TRBJ2-7; TRBD2 might be the D (7 bases). Germline assignment: CDR1 MNHEY and CDR2 SVGAGI. Trimming removed 11 bases at V and 3 bases at J, with 20 bases between. This CDR3 has 14 residues. The DNA of the CDR3 is TGTGCCGGGGGAGGGCCGGGGGCTATCTACGAGCAGTACTTC. Protein sequence: CAGGGPGAIYEQYF.

The rearrangement uses TRBV7-9 and TRBJ1-1; 8 bases align to TRBD1. Trimming removed 5 bases from V and 7 bases from J; junction bases left unmatched: 9. Germline lookup yields CDR1 SEHNR and CDR2 FQNEAQ (reference sequence). The CDR3 is 14 residues long. The CDR3 nucleotides read TGTGCCAGCAGCGCAGGGACAGGAGGAGGTGAAGCTTTCTTT. Translating gives CASSAGTGGGEAFF.

The chain uses TRBV7-9 and TRBJ2-7, with D perhaps matching TRBD1 (6 bases). The germline V gene encodes CDR1 SEHNR and CDR2 FQNEAQ (reference sequence). This CDR3 has 13 amino acids. V gave up 5 bases and J gave up 5 bases, with 13 bases separating them. The CDR3 here is CASSPSQGHEQYF. CDR3 nucleotide sequence: TGTGCCAGCAGCCCATCACAGGGCCACGAGCAGTACTTC. The variable domain in full, with the rest retrieved from reference TRBV7-9 and TRBJ2-7, is DTGVSQNPRHKITKRGQNVTFRCDPISEHNRLYWYRQTLGQGPEFLTYFQNEAQLEKSRLLSDRFSAERPKGSFSTLEIQRTEQGDSAMYLCASSPSQGHEQYFGPGTRLTVT.

This clone has a single count. This chain connects TRBV18 to TRBJ1-2; D is unresolved. Germline values: CDR1 KGHSH, CDR2 LQKENI. This CDR3 is built from 14 residues. Trimming removed 2 bases from V and 2 bases from J, with 9 bases in between. CDR3 DNA: TGTGCCAGCTCACCAGAGATCAGGAACTATGGCTACACCTTC. Residues: CASSPEIRNYGYTF.

The chain recombines TRBV7-9 with TRBJ2-7, with TRBD1 identical over 8 bases. Germline V gene sequence: CDR1 SEHNR, CDR2 FQNEAQ (reference sequence). This CDR3 spans 13 amino acids. V lost 4 bases and J lost 4; bases outside the gene matches: 3. CDR3 DNA: TGTGCCAGCAGCTGGACAGGGCGGTACGAGCAGTACTTC. Protein: CASSWTGRYEQYF.